This TCR beta chain came from a study of blood T cell repertoires in COVID-19. Study-level information: Samples of COVID-19 (acute and convalescent) were obtained from the United States, Italy and Spain. Sources were T cells, B-cell-depleted T cells, or PBMCs; the material itself was cDNA or gDNA.

Clones were sequenced by immunoSEQ multiplex PCR, and TCRdb holds only the in-frame ones, with some missing. The table has about 130,000 clones, around 89% seen once; the top ten hold around 20%. The CDR3 runs to 16 residues. V gave up 0 bases and J gave up 3 bases; unmatched junction bases: 7. Germline CDR1 LGHDT, CDR2 YNNKEL (reference sequence). V usage is TRBV3-1 (or the pseudogene TRBV3-2) and J usage is TRBJ2-7, with 8 bases that match TRBD2. This clonotype was sampled from a man aged 45 to 65 with active or convalescent COVID-19. The sequenced sample consisted of peripheral blood. The CDR3 here is CASSQDEGLVFYEQYF. CDR3 bases: TGTGCCAGCAGCCAAGATGAGGGACTAGTTTTCTACGAGCAGTACTTC.